Listed below are T cell receptor beta chains from one sample, sequenced in a study of blood T cell repertoires in COVID-19. Clones were sequenced by immunoSEQ multiplex PCR, and TCRdb holds only the in-frame ones, with some missing. This sample has 150,000 to 200,000 clones, with around nine tenths found just once. The sample comprised PBMCs or T cells enriched from blood (not recorded which). These receptors were obtained from a woman in her late teens or twenties who had recovered from COVID-19. The CDR3 runs from the conserved cysteine through the conserved F or W. The D gene is left open where the match is weak. Size is stated for part of the rows, as once, few or many counts, or as a class when the clone is expanded.

size,V,J,D,CDR3,DNA
.,TRBV5-4,TRBJ2-1,.,CASSQEGYNEQFF,TGTGCCAGCAGCCAGGAGGGTTACAATGAGCAGTTCTTC
.,TRBV4-1,TRBJ2-2,.,CASSQEGWTNPTGELFF,TGCGCCAGCAGCCAAGAGGGTTGGACTAACCCCACCGGGGAGCTGTTTTTT
.,TRBV7-9,TRBJ2-2,.,CASSRGGGKSGELFF,TGTGCCAGCAGTCGAGGGGGAGGGAAGTCCGGGGAGCTGTTTTTT
.,TRBV21-1,TRBJ2-1,.,CASSRALGGPGNEQFF,TGTGCCAGCAGCCGGGCTTTAGGGGGTCCGGGAAATGAGCAGTTCTTC
.,TRBV28,TRBJ2-6,.,CASSPGEAGSGANVLTF,TGTGCCAGCAGCCCGGGGGAGGCTGGCTCTGGGGCCAACGTCCTGACTTTC
.,TRBV28,TRBJ2-7,TRBD1,CASSSRTGITYEQYF,TGTGCCAGCAGTTCCAGGACAGGGATTACCTACGAGCAGTACTTC
once,TRBV6-6,TRBJ2-1,.,CASSPRSVEQFF,TGTGCCAGCAGTCCCCGATCGGTAGAGCAGTTCTTC
once,TRBV27,TRBJ1-1,TRBD1,CASSFGRPDRATEAFF,TGTGCCAGCAGTTTCGGCCGGCCCGACAGGGCCACTGAAGCTTTCTTT
.,TRBV4-1,TRBJ2-7,TRBD2,CASSPTRGDEQYF,TGCGCCAGCAGCCCCACTCGGGGGGACGAGCAGTACTTC
.,TRBV7-2,TRBJ2-2,TRBD2,CASGSGTSTGELFF,TGTGCCAGCGGGAGCGGGACCAGCACCGGGGAGCTGTTTTTT
.,TRBV2,TRBJ2-3,.,CASSGAARRDTQYF,TGTGCCAGCAGTGGTGCGGCTAGACGAGATACGCAGTATTTT
few,TRBV4-3,TRBJ2-7,TRBD2,CASSQEGLVSSEQYF,TGCGCCAGCAGCCAAGAAGGACTAGTATCATCCGAGCAGTACTTC
.,TRBV2,TRBJ2-7,TRBD1,CASSVTGGGVSEQYF,TGTGCCAGCAGTGTTACAGGGGGCGGGGTTAGCGAGCAGTACTTC
.,TRBV13,TRBJ1-2,.,CASSLLTGGYTF,TGTGCCAGCAGCCTTTTAACCGGGGGCTACACCTTC
.,TRBV6-5,TRBJ2-7,TRBD2,CASSLTVGLANYEQYF,TGTGCCAGCAGTTTAACGGTCGGACTAGCGAACTACGAGCAGTACTTC